This record looks at one T cell receptor beta chain sequence and its context. Its matching antigen is unknown. This sample is drawn from a study of shared clonotypes between healthy human individuals. Study context: Three plates were used per donor for CD4 naive, three for CD4 memory, two for CD8 naive and one for CD8 memory.

CD45RA-negative memory and CD45RA+ naive subsets were split from the CD4+ cells. Study outcomes and limitations: Estimated richness was generally greater in naive than memory subsets. Of the naive CD4 clonotypes, around 4.9% were shared across a few donors.

Assay: immunoSEQ multiplex PCR; the TCRdb copy retains only in-frame clones and omits some. The sample has 740,000 or so clones; approximately 73% are singletons. Germline lookup yields CDR1 LGHNA and CDR2 YNFKEQ. V lost 1 base, J lost 6 bases, and 7 bases stayed unmatched. This CDR3 has 17 residues. The source material was memory CD4+ T cells sorted from blood. Subset noted: CD45RA-negative fraction. The genes are TRBV4-2 and TRBJ1-4, with 11 positions matching TRBD1. The TCR was taken from a woman aged 25-40 years in good health. The CDR3 region is CASSQGGWDRGDEKLFF. In DNA, the CDR3 is TGTGCCAGCAGCCAAGGAGGTTGGGACAGGGGGGATGAAAAACTGTTTTTT.